The sample holds one count of the clone carrying this T cell receptor (beta chain). The data originate from a study of blood T cell repertoires in COVID-19. Study information: COVID-19 samples from acute and convalescent phases originated in the United States, Italy and Spain. The cDNA or gDNA used as material had been derived from T cells, B-cell-depleted T cells, or PBMCs.

The germline V gene has CDR1 SGHKS and CDR2 YYEKEE (reference sequence). Deletions cut 0 bases from V and 5 bases from J, with 7 bases between. This CDR3 contains 13 residues. The protocol was immunoSEQ multiplex PCR, while the TCRdb copy is restricted to in-frame clones and leaves out a portion. The sample lists around 150,000 clones; approximately 84% were seen once. The receptor comes from a man in his 70s with acute or convalescent COVID-19. The specimen sequenced was peripheral blood. The gene calls are TRBV5-5 and TRBJ2-3; TRBD2 is a possible D gene (5 bases). The CDR3 nucleotides read TGTGCCAGCAGCTTGGTTCGGGGAGATACGCAGTATTTT. Translation gives CASSLVRGDTQYF.